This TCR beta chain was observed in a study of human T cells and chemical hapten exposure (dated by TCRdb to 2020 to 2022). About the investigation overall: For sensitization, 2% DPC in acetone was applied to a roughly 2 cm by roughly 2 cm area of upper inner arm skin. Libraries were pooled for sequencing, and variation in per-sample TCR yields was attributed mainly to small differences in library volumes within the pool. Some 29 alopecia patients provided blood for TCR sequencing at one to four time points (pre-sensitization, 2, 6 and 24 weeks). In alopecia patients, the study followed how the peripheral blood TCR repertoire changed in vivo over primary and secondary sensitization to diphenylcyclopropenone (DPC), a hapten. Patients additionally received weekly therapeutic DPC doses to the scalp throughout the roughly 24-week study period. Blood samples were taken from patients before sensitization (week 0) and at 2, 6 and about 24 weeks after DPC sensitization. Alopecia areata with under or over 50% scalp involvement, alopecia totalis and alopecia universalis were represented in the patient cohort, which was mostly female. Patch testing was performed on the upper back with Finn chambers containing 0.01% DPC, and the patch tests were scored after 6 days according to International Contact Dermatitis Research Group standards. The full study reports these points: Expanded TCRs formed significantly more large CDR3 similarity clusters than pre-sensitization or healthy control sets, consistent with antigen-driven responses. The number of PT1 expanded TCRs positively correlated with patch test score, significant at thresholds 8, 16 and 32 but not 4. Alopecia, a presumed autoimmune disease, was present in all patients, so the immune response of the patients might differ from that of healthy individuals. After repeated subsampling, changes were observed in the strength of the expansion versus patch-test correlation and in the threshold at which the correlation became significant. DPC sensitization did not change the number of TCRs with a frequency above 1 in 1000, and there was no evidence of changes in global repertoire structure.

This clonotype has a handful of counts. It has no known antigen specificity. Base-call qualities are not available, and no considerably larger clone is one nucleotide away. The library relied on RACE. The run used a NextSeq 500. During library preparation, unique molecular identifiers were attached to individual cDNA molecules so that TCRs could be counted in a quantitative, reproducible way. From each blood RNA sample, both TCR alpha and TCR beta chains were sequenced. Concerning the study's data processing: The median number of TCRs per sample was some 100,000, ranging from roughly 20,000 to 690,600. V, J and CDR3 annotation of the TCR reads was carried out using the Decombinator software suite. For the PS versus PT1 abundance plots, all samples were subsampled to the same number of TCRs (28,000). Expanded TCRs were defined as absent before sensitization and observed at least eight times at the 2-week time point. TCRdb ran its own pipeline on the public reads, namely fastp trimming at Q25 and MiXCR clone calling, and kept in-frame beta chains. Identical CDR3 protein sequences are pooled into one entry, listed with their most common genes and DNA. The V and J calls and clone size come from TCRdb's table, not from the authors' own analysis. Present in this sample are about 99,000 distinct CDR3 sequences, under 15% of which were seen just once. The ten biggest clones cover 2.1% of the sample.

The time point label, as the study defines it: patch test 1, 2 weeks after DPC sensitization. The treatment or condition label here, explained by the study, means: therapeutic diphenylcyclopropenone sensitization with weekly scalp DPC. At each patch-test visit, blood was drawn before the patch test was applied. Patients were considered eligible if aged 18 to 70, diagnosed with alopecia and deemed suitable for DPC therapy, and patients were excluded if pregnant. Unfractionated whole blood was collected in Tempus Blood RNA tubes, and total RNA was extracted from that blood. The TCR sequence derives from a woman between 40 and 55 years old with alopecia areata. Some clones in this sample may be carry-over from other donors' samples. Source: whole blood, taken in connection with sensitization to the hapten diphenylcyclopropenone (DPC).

This receptor carries the CDR3 CASSPWTGTNTEAFF. The sequenced DNA: TGCGCCAGCAGCCCGTGGACAGGGACGAACACTGAAGCTTTCTTT. Rearrangement joined TRBV5-1 to TRBJ1-1, and 8 junctional nucleotides match TRBD1. The CDR3 runs 15 residues from the cysteine to the phenylalanine. Here the CDR3 DNA is all that survives: 45 bases in frame from base 1. The germline V gene sets CDR1 to SGHRS and CDR2 to YFSETQ. V lost 4 bases and J lost 1 base, and the count of bases not matched to a germline gene is 6.